These 18 T cell receptor beta chains originate from one sample sequenced in a study of T cells in localized non-small cell lung cancer. Clones were read by immunoSEQ multiplex PCR, and TCRdb kept only the in-frame ones, dropping some. In the table there are about 27,000 clones, less than 90% of which are singletons. Source: peripheral blood, taken before any cancer treatment. The receptors derive from a female donor older than 55 with stage II squamous cell lung carcinoma.

J is TRBJ2-7 and V is TRBV6-5; 9 nucleotides agree with TRBD1. V gave up 8 bases and J gave up 6 bases; unmatched junction bases: 11. The CDR3 is made up of 14 amino acids. Per germline, CDR1 MNHEY and CDR2 SVGAGI. CDR3 sequence (DNA): TGTGCCAGCGGAGACCCGGGACAGGGTTCCGAGCAGTACTTC. This gives the protein CASGDPGQGSEQYF.

The rearrangement links TRBV11-2 to TRBJ2-2, with TRBD1 identical over 7 bases. Germline values: CDR1 SGHAT, CDR2 FQNNGV. V trimming: 6 bases; J trimming: 4 bases; junction bases outside the gene matches: 8. The CDR3 is 15 amino acids. CDR3 coding DNA: TGTGCCAGCAGTTATAAGACAGGGATCACCGGGGAGCTGTTTTTT. This translates into CASSYKTGITGELFF.

V and J are TRBV15 and TRBJ1-5; a weak D match, TRBD1 (5 bases). Germline CDR1 reads LNHNV; CDR2 reads YYDKDF (reference sequence). V lost 0 bases to trimming and J lost 0 bases, with 9 bases between them. This CDR3 contains 16 residues. The CDR3 spells CATSRDPGISNQPQHF. In DNA, the CDR3 is TGTGCCACCAGCAGAGATCCAGGGATTAGCAATCAGCCCCAGCATTTT.

Points on this clone: One end of the junction varies from germline; a read error may be responsible. Other DNA sequences of this sample code for an identical CDR3. This rearrangement joins TRBV11-2 to TRBJ2-7; D is perhaps TRBD2 (6 bases). Germline CDR1 and CDR2: SGHAT and FQNNGV. There are 14 residues in the CDR3. CDR3 coding DNA: TGTGCCAGCAGCTTAGCAGCGGGCCGCTACGAGCAATACTTC. It is translated as CASSLAAGRYEQYF.

The V call is TRBV11-2, the J call TRBJ2-3, with D possibly matching TRBD2 (6 bases). V was trimmed by 5 bases and J by 6 bases, leaving 21 bases between them. This CDR3 is 16 amino acids long. Germline V gives CDR1 SGHAT, CDR2 FQNNGV. The CDR3 loop is CASSPFLRELSDTQYF. The CDR3 bases are TGTGCCAGCAGCCCTTTCTTGCGGGAACTATCGGATACGCAGTATTTT.

The chain employs TRBV5-4 and TRBJ2-1, with a weak D call TRBD1 (6 bases). V was cut by 2 bases and J by 5 bases, with 8 bases left in between. CDR1 is SGHNT, CDR2 YYREEE, per germline (reference sequence). The CDR3 has 13 amino acids. This CDR3 is CASSLQGNNEQFF. The CDR3 coding sequence is TGTGCCAGCAGCTTACAGGGAAACAATGAGCAGTTCTTC.

The chain combines TRBV19 with TRBJ1-2; D remains unclear. Germline loops: CDR1 LNHDA, CDR2 SQIVND (reference sequence). CDR3 length equals 14 residues. V lost 6 bases to trimming and J lost 0 bases, with 11 bases between them. The CDR3 spells CASSRTVTNYGYTF. The CDR3 nucleotides read TGTGCCAGTAGCCGGACTGTAACTAACTATGGCTACACCTTC.

This clone turned up a few times. The chain uses TRBV7-9 and TRBJ2-1; D is unclear. Per the germline V gene, CDR1 is SEHNR and CDR2 is FQNEAQ (reference sequence). This CDR3 contains 13 residues. The germline V and J ends were trimmed by 1 base and 7 bases, with 8 bases remaining between them. The CDR3 DNA sequence: TGTGCCAGCAGCTTAGGGGCTTTAAATGAGCAGTTCTTC. This sequence encodes CASSLGALNEQFF.

About this clone itself: One end of the junction fails to match germline, which may point to a read error. The chain uses TRBV6-1 and TRBJ1-5, with unresolved D. Germline V gives CDR1 MNHNS, CDR2 SASEGT. The CDR3 totals 13 residues. CDR3 DNA sequence: TGTGCCAGCAGACCCGTTAGCGATCAGCCCCAGCATTTT. Translated, it gives CASRPVSDQPQHF.

The chain uses TRBV5-1 and TRBJ1-6; the match to TRBD1 covers 11 bases. This CDR3 is 16 amino acids long. Trimming removed 4 bases from V and 8 bases from J; junction bases left unmatched: 8. CDR1 and CDR2 (germline): SGHRS, YFSETQ. The CDR3 spells CASSLRTGGGDSPLHF. The CDR3 region has the DNA TGCGCCAGCAGCCTGAGGACAGGGGGCGGCGATTCACCCCTCCACTTT.

Only a few counts were recorded for this clone. The chain joins TRBV11-2 to TRBJ1-1; no clear D gene. Trimming took 1 base from V and 1 from J, leaving 7 bases between them. This CDR3 contains 14 residues. Per germline, CDR1 SGHAT and CDR2 FQNNGV. The CDR3 coding sequence is TGTGCCAGCAGCTTAGGTCCAGGGAACACTGAAGCTTTCTTT. It encodes CASSLGPGNTEAFF. Combining the CDR3 with reference TRBV11-2 and TRBJ1-1 gives the whole variable domain EAGVAQSPRYKIIEKRQSVAFWCNPISGHATLYWYQQILGQGPKLLIQFQNNGVVDDSQLPKDRFSAERLKGVDSTLKIQPAKLEDSAVYLCASSLGPGNTEAFFGQGTRLTVV.

The J gene is TRBJ2-5, the V gene TRBV5-6, with D maybe TRBD1 (6 bases). V was pared by 2 bases and J by 5 bases, with 13 bases between. The CDR3 is made up of 14 amino acids. The germline V gene encodes CDR1 SGHDT and CDR2 YYEEEE. The CDR3 loop is CASSFGTSDETQYF. The CDR3 nucleotides read TGTGCCAGCAGCTTCGGGACAAGCGATGAGACCCAGTACTTC.

The gene calls are TRBV7-2 and TRBJ1-1; 9 positions match TRBD1. The CDR3 length is 16 residues. Germline V gene sequence: CDR1 SGHTA, CDR2 FQGNSA. The V gene end was trimmed by 8 bases and the J gene end by 1 base; junction bases not matched to a gene: 11. CDR3 residues: CASRDRVDSRNTEAFF. CDR3 in DNA: TGTGCCAGCCGGGACAGGGTTGATAGTAGGAACACTGAAGCTTTCTTT.

V usage is TRBV14 and J usage is TRBJ2-5; D not resolved. From germline, CDR1 is SGHDN and CDR2 FVKESK. The CDR3 has 13 amino acids. Trimming pared 1 base from V and 2 bases from J, leaving 5 bases between. This CDR3 is CASSQGFQETQYF. CDR3 in DNA: TGTGCCAGCAGCCAAGGATTTCAAGAGACCCAGTACTTC. The entire variable domain, with the rest obtained from reference TRBV14 and TRBJ2-5, is as follows: EAGVTQFPSHSVIEKGQTVTLRCDPISGHDNLYWYRRVMGKEIKFLLHFVKESKQDESGMPNNRFLAERTGGTYSTLKVQPAELEDSGVYFCASSQGFQETQYFGPGTRLLVL.

This clone was counted once. Additional DNA sequences in this sample encode the identical CDR3. V is TRBV7-8 and J is TRBJ2-7; TRBD2 is a possible D gene (5 bases). Looked up from germline, CDR1 is SGHVS and CDR2 is FQNEAQ. V dropped 0 bases and J dropped 0 bases, with 9 bases sitting between them. The CDR3 totals 15 residues. The CDR3 region is CASSLAEAVSYEQYF. The CDR3 nucleotides are TGTGCCAGCAGCTTAGCGGAGGCAGTCTCCTACGAGCAGTACTTC. Based on the CDR3 plus reference TRBV7-8 and TRBJ2-7, the full variable domain is GAGVSQSPRYKVAKRGQDVALRCDPISGHVSLFWYQQALGQGPEFLTYFQNEAQLDKSGLPSDRFFAERPEGSVSTLKIQRTQQEDSAVYLCASSLAEAVSYEQYFGPGTRLTVT.

This clone appeared a few times. The chain carries TRBV6-1 and TRBJ2-2; 10 bases map to TRBD2. V dropped 3 bases and J dropped 5; count of bases not matched to a gene: 15. Germline assignment: CDR1 MNHNS and CDR2 SASEGT. This CDR3 has 19 residues. The CDR3 coding sequence is TGTGCCAGCAGTGATCGCTCGGGGCTAGCGGGAGTACGGACCGGGGAGCTGTTTTTT. This translates into CASSDRSGLAGVRTGELFF.

The chain carries TRBV23-1 and TRBJ2-2, with 8 bases that match TRBD1. TRBV23-1 is annotated as an ORF whose role is uncertain. The CDR3 has 13 residues. V shed 6 bases and J 7 bases; nucleotides not matched to a gene: 4. The CDR3 spells CASSRTGGGELFF. The DNA for the CDR3 is TGCGCCAGCAGCCGAACAGGGGGCGGGGAGCTGTTTTTT.

The chain combines TRBV6-5 with TRBJ2-3; no definite D call. There are 12 residues in the CDR3. Germline CDR1 is MNHEY and CDR2 is SVGAGI. V was cut by 7 bases and J by 4 bases, with 9 bases left in between. The CDR3 loop reads CASIQASDTQYF. CDR3 bases: TGTGCCAGCATCCAGGCTTCAGATACGCAGTATTTT.